These 29 T cell receptor beta chains were sequenced from one sample in a study of CD8 T cells in ankylosing spondylitis. From the 5' RACE reads, TCRdb called clonotypes with MiXCR, one entry per CDR3 protein. The sample records 150,000 to 200,000 distinct CDR3 sequences, under 14% being singletons. The sequenced material came from blood, either unsorted or a sorted T cell fraction (not recorded which). These receptors came from a male donor with ankylosing spondylitis or in good health (not recorded which).

This clonotype was picked up many times. The V call is TRBV20-1, the J call TRBJ2-7; D possibly uses TRBD1 or TRBD2 (7 bases each). The germline V gene encodes CDR1 DFQATT and CDR2 SNEGSKA (reference sequence). The CDR3 loop spans 14 amino acids. The V end lost 3 bases, the J end lost 2 bases, and 14 bases lay between the germline ends. The CDR3 loop reads CSASIPGGAYEQYF. The CDR3 DNA reads TGCAGTGCTAGCATCCCAGGGGGGGCCTACGAGCAGTACTTC.

V gene TRBV7-9 combines with J gene TRBJ2-5; the D is unclear. V was cut by 5 bases and J by 5 bases, with 15 bases left in between. The CDR3 runs 14 residues. Germline V gene lookup returns CDR1 SEHNR and CDR2 FQNEAQ (reference sequence). The CDR3 sequence: CASSGPEIWETQYF. The CDR3 DNA sequence: TGTGCCAGCAGCGGCCCTGAGATTTGGGAGACCCAGTACTTC.

The chain combines TRBV7-6 with TRBJ1-3; 7 bases are a match to TRBD1. The junction had 10 bases not matched to a gene; V was cut back by 8 bases and J by 0 bases. Germline lookup yields CDR1 SGHVS and CDR2 FNYEAQ. This CDR3 has 16 amino acids. For the CDR3, the DNA is TGTGCCAGCGGCCAAAGGGACAGCTCCTCTGGAAACACCATATATTTT. Translation gives CASGQRDSSSGNTIYF.

This clonotype was recorded many times. This chain connects TRBV7-9 to TRBJ2-7; D might be TRBD2 (5 bases). Germline V gene data show CDR1 as SEHNR and CDR2 as FQNEAQ (reference sequence). V was clipped by 1 base and J by 3 bases, with 10 bases between them. This CDR3 has 14 residues. The DNA for the CDR3 is TGTGCCAGCAGCTTAGACGGGGAGCGCTACGAGCAGTACTTC. Protein product: CASSLDGERYEQYF.

Many counts were recorded for this clonotype. This chain connects TRBV27 to TRBJ2-7; D is unresolved. The CDR3 has 13 residues. Trimming pared 3 bases from V and 2 bases from J, leaving 8 bases between. Germline V gives CDR1 MNHEY, CDR2 SMNVEV (reference sequence). CDR3 in amino acids: CASSFSIPYEQYF. The CDR3 nucleotides are TGTGCCAGCAGTTTTTCCATCCCCTACGAGCAGTACTTC.

This clonotype was seen ten or more times. The gene calls are TRBV20-1 and TRBJ1-3; weak D call: TRBD1 (6 bases). V gave up 1 base and J gave up 3 bases, with 7 bases separating them. Germline V CDR1 and CDR2: DFQATT, SNEGSKA (reference sequence). This CDR3 comprises 13 residues. The CDR3 loop reads CSARGGGGNTIYF. CDR3 nucleotides: TGCAGTGCTAGAGGAGGGGGTGGAAACACCATATATTTT.

This clonotype occurred many times. The gene calls are TRBV10-2 and TRBJ2-1; 9 bases match TRBD2. Germline lookup yields CDR1 WSHSY and CDR2 SAAADI. The J segment lost 9 bases and the V segment lost 0 bases, leaving 9 bases of the junction unmatched. The CDR3 is 16 residues long. In DNA form, the CDR3 reads TGCGCCAGCAGTGAGTCGGCGGGAGGGCCCCGGGGTGAGCAGTTCTTC. This encodes CASSESAGGPRGEQFF.

This clonotype came up many times. The chain recombines TRBV5-1 with TRBJ1-1; no clear D gene. This CDR3 spans 13 amino acids. V was pared by 5 bases and J by 3 bases, with 11 bases between. Germline V CDR1 and CDR2: SGHRS, YFSETQ. This CDR3 is CASRFTEDTEAFF. DNA for the CDR3: TGCGCCAGCAGGTTTACAGAGGACACTGAAGCTTTCTTT.

This clonotype appeared a few times. The CDR3 region is CASSLGRSEQFF. CDR3 sequence (DNA): TGTGCCAGCAGCTTAGGGCGGTCAGAGCAGTTCTTC. The V and J genes are TRBV11-2 and TRBJ2-1; D gene uncertain. The CDR3 loop spans 12 amino acids. The germline V and J ends were trimmed by 1 base and 10 bases, with 8 bases remaining between them. Germline CDR1 SGHAT, CDR2 FQNNGV.

The rearrangement links TRBV18 to TRBJ2-1, with 7 bases that match TRBD2. CDR3 length: 13 amino acids. Looked up from germline, CDR1 is KGHSH and CDR2 is LQKENI. Germline trimming cut 3 bases from V and 8 bases from J; bases unmatched to any gene: 4. The CDR3 protein is CASSPTRGDEQFF. The CDR3 nucleotides are TGTGCCAGCTCACCCACTCGGGGGGATGAGCAGTTCTTC.

This clonotype came up many times. V and J are TRBV7-6 and TRBJ2-1, with 7 bases identical to TRBD2. Germline V gene sequence: CDR1 SGHVS, CDR2 FNYEAQ. This CDR3 region has 16 residues. The ends lost 2 bases at V and 4 bases at J; junction bases unmatched: 8. The CDR3 DNA reads TGTGCCAGCAGCTTATTGGCTGGGGGAGGGTACAATGAGCAGTTCTTC. Its protein is CASSLLAGGGYNEQFF.

This clonotype was counted ten times or more. The genes are TRBV12-3 or TRBV12-4 and TRBJ2-2, with 8 bases matching TRBD2. The CDR3 is made up of 16 amino acids. The V and J ends lost 3 bases and 5 bases, in that order; junction bases with no gene match: 8. CDR3 residues: CASSLGTTGGTGELFF. The CDR3 nucleotides read TGTGCCAGCAGTTTGGGGACGACGGGAGGGACCGGGGAGCTGTTTTTT.

This clonotype occurred many times. The chain is built from TRBV20-1 and TRBJ2-3, with D tentatively TRBD2 (5 bases). Looked up from germline, CDR1 is DFQATT and CDR2 is SNEGSKA (reference sequence). V lost 5 bases to trimming and J lost 3 bases, with 9 bases between them. This CDR3 is built from 12 residues. The CDR3 DNA follows: TGCAGTGCTGAAAGCGGAACAGATACGCAGTATTTT. This codes for CSAESGTDTQYF.

This clonotype has at least ten counts. V gene TRBV10-3 combines with J gene TRBJ1-3, with 10 positions matching TRBD1. The CDR3 loop spans 15 amino acids. Germline loops: CDR1 ENHRY, CDR2 SYGVKD. The trim removed 3 bases at V and 5 bases at J, leaving 4 bases unmatched. The CDR3 nucleotides are TGTGCCATCAGTGATGGGGGACAGGGGAGAAACACCATATATTTT. It is translated as CAISDGGQGRNTIYF.

CDR3 in amino acids: CASSLDGGTSSDEQFF. The DNA for the CDR3 is TGTGCCAGCAGCTTAGACGGTGGGACTAGCTCGGATGAGCAGTTCTTC. The V gene is TRBV11-1, the J gene TRBJ2-1, with 9 bases identical to TRBD2. The trim removed 1 base at V and 8 bases at J, leaving 9 bases unmatched. Germline-derived CDR1 and CDR2 are SGHAT and FQDESV (reference sequence). The CDR3 is made up of 16 amino acids.

This clonotype was counted many times. The V gene is TRBV4-3, the J gene TRBJ2-1; TRBD2 aligns across 13 bases. Germline CDR1 and CDR2: LGHNA and YSLEER. V lost 7 bases to trimming and J lost 5 bases; unmatched junction nucleotides: 8. The CDR3 runs to 16 residues. Here the CDR3 DNA reads TGCGCCAGCACACGAACTAGCGGGGGGGAGGACAATGAGCAGTTCTTC. As protein: CASTRTSGGEDNEQFF.

This clonotype was seen many times. The J gene is TRBJ2-1, the V gene TRBV4-1; 9 bases fit TRBD2. This CDR3 has 14 residues. CDR1 and CDR2 (germline): MGHRA, YSYEKL. Trimming took 3 bases from V and 6 from J; bases not matched to a gene: 3. CDR3: CASSQTSGLNEQFF. The CDR3 DNA reads TGCGCCAGCAGCCAGACTAGCGGACTCAATGAGCAGTTCTTC.

This clonotype was seen many times. This chain joins TRBV7-2 and TRBJ1-6; possibly TRBD1 for D (5 bases). V was shortened by 10 bases and J by 9 bases, with 22 bases between the two germline ends. Per germline, CDR1 SGHTA and CDR2 FQGNSA. The CDR3 totals 15 residues. The chain's CDR3 is CATTTGSGGISPLHF. The CDR3 region has the DNA TGTGCCACCACTACGGGGAGTGGGGGGATTTCACCCCTCCACTTT.

Ten or more counts support this clonotype. The V gene is TRBV4-3, the J gene TRBJ2-7; D call uncertain. With 4 bases removed from V and 3 bases from J, the gap between germline ends came to 16 bases. The germline CDR1 and CDR2 sequences are LGHNA and YSLEER. This CDR3 has 15 amino acids. The CDR3 DNA follows: TGCGCCAGCAGCCCCCGGGCCCCTGTCCGCTACGAGCAGTACTTC. Translating it yields CASSPRAPVRYEQYF.

This clonotype was recorded at least ten times. The chain is built from TRBV7-9 and TRBJ1-2; 10 bases are a match to TRBD1. Germline V gives CDR1 SEHNR, CDR2 FQNEAQ (reference sequence). There are 15 residues in the CDR3. V lost 5 bases, J lost 5 bases, and 8 bases stayed unmatched. The CDR3 nucleotides are TGTGCCAGCAGCCGGTCTGGGACAGGGGAATATGGCTACACCTTC. Protein sequence: CASSRSGTGEYGYTF.

This clonotype has ten or more counts. The chain is built from TRBV12-3 or TRBV12-4 and TRBJ2-7, with D uncertain. The CDR3 sequence is 14 residues long. V shed 2 bases and J shed 7 bases, with 15 bases lying between them. CDR3 loop: CASSLNSLAREQYF. The CDR3 DNA follows: TGTGCCAGCAGTTTAAACTCCCTGGCACGAGAGCAGTACTTC.

This clonotype was detected many times. The chain carries TRBV20-1 and TRBJ1-2; tentatively, D is TRBD1 (5 bases). This CDR3 region has 18 residues. Germline values: CDR1 DFQATT, CDR2 SNEGSKA (reference sequence). Trimming cost V 0 bases and J 7 bases, with 27 bases left between them. The CDR3 here is CSAREGGALAALGRGYTF. The CDR3 coding sequence is TGCAGTGCTAGAGAGGGCGGCGCCCTAGCCGCCCTGGGACGTGGCTACACCTTC.

There are many counts of this clonotype. The rearrangement uses TRBV3-1 and TRBJ2-7; the D call may be TRBD1 or TRBD2 (5 bases each). The CDR3 has 14 residues. Trimming left V 3 bases short and J 1 base short, with 10 bases between. The V gene's germline CDR1 is LGHDT and CDR2 YNNKEL (reference sequence). For the CDR3, the DNA is TGTGCCAGCAGCCAGGGACCTGTGTCCTACGAGCAGTACTTC. It codes for CASSQGPVSYEQYF.

This clonotype came up many times. This chain uses TRBV11-2 with TRBJ1-1; no firm D call. V was pared by 1 base and J by 7 bases, with 16 bases between. CDR1 and CDR2 (germline): SGHAT, FQNNGV. CDR3 length: 15 residues. Here the CDR3 DNA reads TGTGCCAGCAGCTTAGCCGGAGGAAGTTCTGGTGAAGCTTTCTTT. Its protein product is CASSLAGGSSGEAFF.

The V call is TRBV21-1, the J call TRBJ2-3; no DNA check was done on the table's D call, TRBD2. TRBV21-1 counts as a pseudogene. The CDR3 consists of 18 residues. The CDR3: CASFPSGSLAGVTDTQYF. For the CDR3, the DNA is TGTGCCAGCTTTCCCTCCGGGTCACTAGCGGGAGTAACAGATACGCAGTATTTT.

This clonotype was picked up many times. This chain joins TRBV9 and TRBJ2-5, with 11 bases fitting TRBD2. The CDR3 is 17 residues long. Trimming removed 0 bases from V and 2 bases from J; junction bases left unmatched: 6. Germline CDR1 is SGDLS and CDR2 is YYNGEE. DNA of the CDR3: TGTGCCAGCAGCGTAGATCCTAGCGGGGGGATTCAAGAGACCCAGTACTTC. This codes for CASSVDPSGGIQETQYF.

This clonotype was seen repeatedly, ten times or more. The rearrangement joins TRBV29-1 to TRBJ1-1; D is perhaps TRBD1 (6 bases). Germline V lookup: CDR1 SQVTM, CDR2 ANQGSEA. CDR3 size: 15 residues. The germline V and J ends were trimmed by 2 bases and 2 bases, with 15 bases remaining between them. CDR3 loop: CSVEMAGAPNTEAFF. The DNA for the CDR3 is TGCAGCGTTGAAATGGCAGGGGCTCCTAACACTGAAGCTTTCTTT.

This clonotype was seen a few times. V usage is TRBV28 and J usage is TRBJ2-7; D gene uncertain. The length of the CDR3 is 14 residues. Between the trimmed V and J ends, which lost 7 bases and 3 bases, there was a span of 16 bases. Germline CDR1 is MDHEN and CDR2 is SYDVKM. The CDR3 DNA reads TGTGCCAGCATCCGAACCCAAGGGAACTACGAGCAGTACTTC. Amino acids: CASIRTQGNYEQYF.

This clonotype has a count of ten or more. The chain has TRBV10-3 and TRBJ1-1, with 12 bases that match TRBD1. Germline V gene lookup returns CDR1 ENHRY and CDR2 SYGVKD. V gave up 6 bases and J gave up 1 base; unmatched junction bases: 3. This CDR3 spans 15 amino acids. CDR3 coding DNA: TGTGCCATCAGACCGGGACAGGGGGCGAACACTGAAGCTTTCTTT. This sequence encodes CAIRPGQGANTEAFF.